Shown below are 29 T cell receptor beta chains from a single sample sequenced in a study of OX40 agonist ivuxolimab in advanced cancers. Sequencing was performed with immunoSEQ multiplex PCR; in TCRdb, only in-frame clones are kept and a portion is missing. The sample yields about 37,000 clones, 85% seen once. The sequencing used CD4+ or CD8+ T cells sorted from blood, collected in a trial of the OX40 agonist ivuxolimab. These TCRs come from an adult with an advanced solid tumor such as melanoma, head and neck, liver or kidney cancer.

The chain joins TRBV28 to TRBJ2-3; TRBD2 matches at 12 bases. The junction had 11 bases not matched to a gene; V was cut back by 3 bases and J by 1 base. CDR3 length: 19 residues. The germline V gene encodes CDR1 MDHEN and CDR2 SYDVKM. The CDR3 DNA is TGTGCCAGCAGTTTTGCTTTCGGGCTAGCGGGAGGGCGCACAGATACGCAGTATTTT. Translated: CASSFAFGLAGGRTDTQYF.

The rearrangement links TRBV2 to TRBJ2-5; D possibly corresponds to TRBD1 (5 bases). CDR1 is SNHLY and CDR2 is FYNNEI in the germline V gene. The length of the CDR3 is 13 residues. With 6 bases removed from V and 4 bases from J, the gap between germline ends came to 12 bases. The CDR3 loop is CASRWGTGETQYF. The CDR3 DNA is TGTGCCAGCAGGTGGGGAACAGGAGAGACCCAGTACTTC. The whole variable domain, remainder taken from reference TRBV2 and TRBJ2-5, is EPEVTQTPSHQVTQMGQEVILRCVPISNHLYFYWYRQILGQKVEFLVSFYNNEISEKSEIFDDQFSVERPDGSNFTLKIRSTKLEDSAMYFCASRWGTGETQYFGPGTRLLVL.

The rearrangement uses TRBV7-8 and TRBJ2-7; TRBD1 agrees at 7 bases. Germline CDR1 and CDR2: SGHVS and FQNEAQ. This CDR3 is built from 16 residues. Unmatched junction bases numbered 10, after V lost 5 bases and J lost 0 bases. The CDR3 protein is CASSIKTGSTSYEQYF. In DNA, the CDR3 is TGTGCCAGCAGCATAAAGACAGGGAGTACCTCCTACGAGCAGTACTTC.

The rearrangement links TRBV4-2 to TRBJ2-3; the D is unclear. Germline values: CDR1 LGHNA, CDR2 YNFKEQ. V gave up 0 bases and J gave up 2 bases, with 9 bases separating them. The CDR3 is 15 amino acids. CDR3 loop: CASSQEGSTTDTQYF. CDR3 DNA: TGTGCCAGCAGCCAAGAGGGCTCTACCACAGATACGCAGTATTTT.

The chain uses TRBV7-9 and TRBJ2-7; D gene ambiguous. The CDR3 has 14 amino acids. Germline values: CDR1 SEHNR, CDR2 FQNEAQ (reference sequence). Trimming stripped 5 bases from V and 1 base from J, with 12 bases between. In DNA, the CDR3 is TGTGCCAGCAGCCTGCCTAGTAATTCCTACGAGCAGTACTTC. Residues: CASSLPSNSYEQYF.

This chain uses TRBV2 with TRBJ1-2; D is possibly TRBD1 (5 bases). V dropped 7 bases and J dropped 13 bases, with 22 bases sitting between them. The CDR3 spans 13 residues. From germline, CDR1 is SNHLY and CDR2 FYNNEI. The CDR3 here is CASTEGRPYSRTF. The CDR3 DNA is TGTGCCAGCACTGAGGGGAGACCTTATTCGCGCACCTTC.

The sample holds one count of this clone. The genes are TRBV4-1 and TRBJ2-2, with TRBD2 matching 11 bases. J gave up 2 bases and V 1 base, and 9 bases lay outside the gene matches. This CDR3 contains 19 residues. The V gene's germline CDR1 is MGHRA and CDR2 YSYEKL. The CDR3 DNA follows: TGCGCCAGCAGCCAAGTCCCCCCGGGACTAGCGGCCAACACCGGGGAGCTGTTTTTT. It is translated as CASSQVPPGLAANTGELFF.

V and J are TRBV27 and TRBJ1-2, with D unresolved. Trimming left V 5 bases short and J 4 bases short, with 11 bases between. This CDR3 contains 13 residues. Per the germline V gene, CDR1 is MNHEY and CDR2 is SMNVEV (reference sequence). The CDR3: CASSQTWGYGYTF. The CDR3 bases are TGTGCCAGCAGTCAAACATGGGGCTATGGCTACACCTTC.

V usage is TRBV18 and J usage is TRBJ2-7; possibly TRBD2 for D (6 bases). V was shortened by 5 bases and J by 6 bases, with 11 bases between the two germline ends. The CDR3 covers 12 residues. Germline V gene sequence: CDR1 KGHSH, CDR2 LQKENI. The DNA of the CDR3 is TGTGCCAGCTCATCCCAGGGAGGCGAGCAGTACTTC. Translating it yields CASSSQGGEQYF.

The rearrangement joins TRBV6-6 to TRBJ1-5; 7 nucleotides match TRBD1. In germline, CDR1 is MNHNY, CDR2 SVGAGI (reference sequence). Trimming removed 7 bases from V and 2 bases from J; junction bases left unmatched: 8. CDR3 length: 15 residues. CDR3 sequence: CASTRGGRGNQPQHF. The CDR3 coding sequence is TGTGCCAGCACTAGAGGGGGCCGGGGCAATCAGCCCCAGCATTTT.

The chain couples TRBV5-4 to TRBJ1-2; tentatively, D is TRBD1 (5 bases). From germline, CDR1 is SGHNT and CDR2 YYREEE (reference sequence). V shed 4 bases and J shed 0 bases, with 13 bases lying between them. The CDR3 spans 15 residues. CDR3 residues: CASSKTTETNYGYTF. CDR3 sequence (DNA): TGTGCCAGCAGCAAAACGACAGAGACTAACTATGGCTACACCTTC.

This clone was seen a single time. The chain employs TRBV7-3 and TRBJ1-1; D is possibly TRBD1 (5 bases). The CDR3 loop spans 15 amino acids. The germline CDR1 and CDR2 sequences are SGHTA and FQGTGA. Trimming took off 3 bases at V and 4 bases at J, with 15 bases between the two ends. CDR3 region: CASSFQGTGGTEAFF. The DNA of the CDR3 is TGTGCCAGCAGCTTTCAGGGTACCGGTGGCACTGAAGCTTTCTTT.

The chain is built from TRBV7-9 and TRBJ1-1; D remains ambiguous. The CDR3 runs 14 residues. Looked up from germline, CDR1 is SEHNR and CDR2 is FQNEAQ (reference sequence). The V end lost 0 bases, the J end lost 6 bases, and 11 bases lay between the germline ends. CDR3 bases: TGTGCCAGCAGCTTAGCAGGGTCCCTGTCTGAAGCTTTCTTT. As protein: CASSLAGSLSEAFF.

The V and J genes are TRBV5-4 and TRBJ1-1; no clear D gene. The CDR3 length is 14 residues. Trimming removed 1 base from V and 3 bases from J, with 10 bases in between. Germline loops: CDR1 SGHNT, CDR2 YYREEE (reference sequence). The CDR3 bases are TGTGCCAGCAGCTTGTGGGATCAGGACACTGAAGCTTTCTTT. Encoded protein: CASSLWDQDTEAFF.

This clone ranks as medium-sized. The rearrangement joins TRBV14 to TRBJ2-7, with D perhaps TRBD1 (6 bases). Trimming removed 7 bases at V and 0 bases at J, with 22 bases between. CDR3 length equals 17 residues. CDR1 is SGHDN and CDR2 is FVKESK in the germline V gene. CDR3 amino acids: CASKDRRSRQVSYEQYF. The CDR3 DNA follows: TGTGCCAGCAAGGATCGAAGAAGTCGACAGGTCTCCTACGAGCAGTACTTC.

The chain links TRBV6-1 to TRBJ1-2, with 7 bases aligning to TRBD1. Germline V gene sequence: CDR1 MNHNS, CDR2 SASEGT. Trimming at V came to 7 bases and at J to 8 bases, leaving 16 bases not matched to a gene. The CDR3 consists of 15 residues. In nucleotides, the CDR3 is TGTGCCAGCACCCTGGGCACAGGGGCGACTGAGGGCTACACCTTC. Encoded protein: CASTLGTGATEGYTF.

The CDR3 spells CASSGGTSGGETQYF. CDR3 in DNA: TGCGCCAGCAGCGGCGGGACTAGCGGGGGAGAGACCCAGTACTTC. This chain links TRBV5-1 with TRBJ2-5; 14 nucleotides match TRBD2. J lost 4 bases, V lost 4 bases, and 3 bases had no gene match. The CDR3 runs to 15 residues. Germline-derived CDR1 and CDR2 are SGHRS and YFSETQ.

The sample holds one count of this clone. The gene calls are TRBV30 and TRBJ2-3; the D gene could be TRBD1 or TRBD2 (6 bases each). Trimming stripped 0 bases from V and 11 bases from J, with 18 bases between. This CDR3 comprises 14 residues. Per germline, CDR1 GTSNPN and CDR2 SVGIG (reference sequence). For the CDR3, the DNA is TGTGCCTGGAGTGTGGACTTCGTGGGGGGCGGGCAGTATTTT. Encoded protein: CAWSVDFVGGGQYF.

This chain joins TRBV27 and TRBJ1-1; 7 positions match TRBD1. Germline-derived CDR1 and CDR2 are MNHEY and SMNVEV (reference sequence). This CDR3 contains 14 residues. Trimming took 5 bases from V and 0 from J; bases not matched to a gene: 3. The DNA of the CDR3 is TGTGCCAGCAGTCGACAGGGAATGAACACTGAAGCTTTCTTT. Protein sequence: CASSRQGMNTEAFF.

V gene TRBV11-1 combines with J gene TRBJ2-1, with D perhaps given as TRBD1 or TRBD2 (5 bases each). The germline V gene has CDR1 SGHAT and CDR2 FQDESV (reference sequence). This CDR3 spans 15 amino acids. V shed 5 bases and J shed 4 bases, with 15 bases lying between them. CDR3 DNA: TGTGCCAGCAGCCCGATTCCGGGGCGATACAATGAGCAGTTCTTC. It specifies CASSPIPGRYNEQFF.

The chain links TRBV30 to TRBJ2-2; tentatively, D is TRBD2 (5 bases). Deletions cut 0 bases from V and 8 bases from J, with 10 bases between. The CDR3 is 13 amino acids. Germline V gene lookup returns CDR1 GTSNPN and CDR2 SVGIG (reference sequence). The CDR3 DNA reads TGTGCCTGGAGTGTATCTAGCCCGGGGGAGCTGTTTTTT. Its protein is CAWSVSSPGELFF.

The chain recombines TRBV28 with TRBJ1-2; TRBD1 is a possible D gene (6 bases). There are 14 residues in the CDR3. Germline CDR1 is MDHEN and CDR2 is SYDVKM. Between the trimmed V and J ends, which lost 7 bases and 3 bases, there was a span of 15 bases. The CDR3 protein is CASTTPGGHYGYTF. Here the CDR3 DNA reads TGTGCCAGCACCACCCCCGGGGGGCACTATGGCTACACCTTC.

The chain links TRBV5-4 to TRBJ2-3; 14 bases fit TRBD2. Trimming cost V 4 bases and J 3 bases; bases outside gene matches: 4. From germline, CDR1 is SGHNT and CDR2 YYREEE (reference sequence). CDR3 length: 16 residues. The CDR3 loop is CASSRTSGGLTDTQYF. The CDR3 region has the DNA TGTGCCAGCAGCCGGACTAGCGGGGGGCTTACAGATACGCAGTATTTT. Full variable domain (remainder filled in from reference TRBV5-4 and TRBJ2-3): ETGVTQSPTHLIKTRGQQVTLRCSSQSGHNTVSWYQQALGQGPQFIFQYYREEENGRGNFPPRFSGLQFPNYSSELNVNALELDDSALYLCASSRTSGGLTDTQYFGPGTRLTVL.

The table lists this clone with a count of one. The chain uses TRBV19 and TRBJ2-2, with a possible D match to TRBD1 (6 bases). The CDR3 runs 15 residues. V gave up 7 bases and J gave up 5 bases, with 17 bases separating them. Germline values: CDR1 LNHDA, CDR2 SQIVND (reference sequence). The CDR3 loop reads CASTNTRTATGELFF. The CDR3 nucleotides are TGTGCCAGTACCAATACCCGGACAGCAACCGGGGAGCTGTTTTTT.

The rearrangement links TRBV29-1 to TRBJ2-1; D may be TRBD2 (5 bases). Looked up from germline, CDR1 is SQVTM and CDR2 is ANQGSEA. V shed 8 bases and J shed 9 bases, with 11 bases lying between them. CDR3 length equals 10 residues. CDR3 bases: TGCAGCTCTAGCTCCGGTGAGCAGTTCTTC. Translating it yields CSSSSGEQFF.

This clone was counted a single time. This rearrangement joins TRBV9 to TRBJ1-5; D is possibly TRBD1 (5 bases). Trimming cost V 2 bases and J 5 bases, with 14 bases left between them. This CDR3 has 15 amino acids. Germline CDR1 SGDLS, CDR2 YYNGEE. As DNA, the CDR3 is TGTGCCAGCAGCGTCGGCTTCGGGGGTTATCAGCCCCAGCATTTT. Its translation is CASSVGFGGYQPQHF.

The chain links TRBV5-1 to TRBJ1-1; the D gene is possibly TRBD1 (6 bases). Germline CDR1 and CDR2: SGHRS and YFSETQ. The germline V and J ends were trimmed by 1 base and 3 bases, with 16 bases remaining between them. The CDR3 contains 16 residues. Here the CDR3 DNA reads TGCGCCAGCAGCTTGATCGCGGGGGCGTGGGACACTGAAGCTTTCTTT. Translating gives CASSLIAGAWDTEAFF.

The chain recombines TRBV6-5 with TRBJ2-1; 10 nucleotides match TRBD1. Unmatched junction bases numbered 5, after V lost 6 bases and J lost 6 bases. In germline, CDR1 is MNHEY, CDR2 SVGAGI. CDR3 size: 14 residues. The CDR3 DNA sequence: TGTGCCAGCAGGCGACAGGGGGCCGTCAATGAGCAGTTCTTC. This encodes CASRRQGAVNEQFF.

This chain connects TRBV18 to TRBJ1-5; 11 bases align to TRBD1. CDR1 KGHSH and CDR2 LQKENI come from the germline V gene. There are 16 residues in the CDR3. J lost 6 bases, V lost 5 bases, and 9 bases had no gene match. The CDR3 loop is CASSGRGQGAGQPQHF. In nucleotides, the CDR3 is TGTGCCAGCTCAGGCCGAGGACAGGGGGCTGGTCAGCCCCAGCATTTT.